These 5 T cell receptor beta chains came from one sample sequenced in a study of T cell repertoires in ileal Crohn's disease. Sequencing was performed with immunoSEQ multiplex PCR; in TCRdb, only in-frame clones are kept and a portion is missing. This sample yields about 16,000 clones, of which about 92% are seen a single time; approximately 7.1% belongs to the top ten. Time point described: inflamed ileum from the surgical specimen. What was sequenced was ileal tissue. The receptor source for this set is an adult with Crohn's disease.

The CDR3 nucleotides read TGTGCCAGCAGCCAGGACAGGGTGTTCTACAATGAGCAGTTCTTC. This codes for CASSQDRVFYNEQFF. V usage is TRBV11-2 and J usage is TRBJ2-1; 8 bases line up with TRBD1. This CDR3 has 15 amino acids. With V trimmed by 5 bases and J by 3 bases, 6 bases remained unmatched. Germline V CDR1 and CDR2: SGHAT, FQNNGV.

The chain joins TRBV7-8 to TRBJ2-3; 9 nucleotides agree with TRBD2. V was clipped by 6 bases and J by 4 bases; unmatched bases: 11. Germline V gene lookup returns CDR1 SGHVS and CDR2 FQNEAQ. This CDR3 is 16 amino acids long. Here the CDR3 reads CASSPSGTSWADTQYF. The CDR3 DNA is TGTGCCAGCAGTCCTAGCGGGACTAGCTGGGCAGATACGCAGTATTTT.

This clone was counted once. J is TRBJ1-6 and V is TRBV5-4, with D hard to call. Germline lookup yields CDR1 SGHNT and CDR2 YYREEE (reference sequence). The CDR3 sequence is 17 residues long. The V and J ends lost 0 bases and 0 bases respectively, with 10 bases between them. Written as DNA, the CDR3 is TGTGCCAGCAGCTTGGTGCACAGTAGCTCCTATAATTCACCCCTCCACTTT. Residues: CASSLVHSSSYNSPLHF.

The chain is built from TRBV5-6 and TRBJ1-2; 7 bases match TRBD1. Germline V gives CDR1 SGHDT, CDR2 YYEEEE. J was trimmed by 4 bases and V by 4 bases; bases with no gene match: 10. This CDR3 contains 15 residues. The CDR3 sequence: CASSVGQWAGYGYTF. In DNA form, the CDR3 reads TGTGCCAGCAGCGTGGGACAGTGGGCTGGCTATGGCTACACCTTC.

The chain couples TRBV5-6 to TRBJ2-7; 9 bases align to TRBD2. CDR1 is SGHDT and CDR2 is YYEEEE in the germline V gene. The CDR3 runs to 16 residues. Trimming removed 6 bases from V and 4 bases from J; junction bases left unmatched: 14. CDR3 nucleotides: TGTGCCAGCACCACCGCGAGCGGGGGGCTTTTGTACGAGCAGTACTTC. This gives the protein CASTTASGGLLYEQYF.